This TCR beta chain was sequenced in a study of T cell responses to AZD1222 COVID-19 vaccine. The overall study: Timing groups of about 4 and about 12 weeks for second doses were pooled.

CDR1 and CDR2 (germline): WSHSY, SAAADI. This CDR3 has 17 amino acids. V lost 4 bases, J lost 0 bases, and 9 bases stayed unmatched. Only in-frame clones appear in the TCRdb table, and some are missing; sequencing was by immunoSEQ multiplex PCR. The profile shows 35,000 to 45,000 clones, about three quarters of them singletons. Comments on this clone: Its antigen remains unknown.

Study-wide results and caveats: Two AZD1222 doses significantly raised spike-specific TCR breadth and depth over controls.

The input for sequencing was peripheral blood, taken on day 0 of AZD1222 vaccination. The TCR sequence derives from an adult in good health. V gene TRBV10-2 combines with J gene TRBJ2-3, with 8 bases that match TRBD2. The CDR3 is CASSVRGGPTSTDTQYF. The CDR3 DNA follows: TGCGCCAGCAGTGTTCGCGGGGGGCCAACTAGCACAGATACGCAGTATTTT.